This T cell receptor beta chain was identified in a study of human T cells and chemical hapten exposure. Broader study findings: It was expanded TCRs that formed significantly more large CDR3 similarity clusters than controls did. Healthy people's immune response may differ from that of the donors, who had alopecia.

The time point denotes: patch test 2, 6 weeks after DPC sensitization. Regarding treatment: therapeutic diphenylcyclopropenone sensitization with weekly scalp DPC. This clonotype was counted between two and nine times. The antigen remains unidentified. With 3 bases removed from V and 4 bases from J, the gap between germline ends came to 4 bases. The germline V gene encodes CDR1 LGHNA and CDR2 YSLEER. There are 11 residues in the CDR3. Unique molecular identifiers were affixed to discrete cDNA molecules within the library. From the RACE reads, TCRdb called clonotypes with MiXCR, one entry per CDR3 protein. This repertoire shows some 81,000 distinct CDR3 sequences, approximately 10% found once; its top ten account for about 1.4%.

The chain carries TRBV4-3 and TRBJ2-7; D is ambiguous. This specimen consisted of whole blood, obtained in connection with sensitization to the hapten diphenylcyclopropenone (DPC). This sequence was found in a man aged 18-30 years with alopecia areata. Some clones in this sample may be carry-over from other donors' samples. CDR3 coding DNA: TGCGCCAGCAGCCATGGATACGAGCAGTACTTC. Translation: CASSHGYEQYF.